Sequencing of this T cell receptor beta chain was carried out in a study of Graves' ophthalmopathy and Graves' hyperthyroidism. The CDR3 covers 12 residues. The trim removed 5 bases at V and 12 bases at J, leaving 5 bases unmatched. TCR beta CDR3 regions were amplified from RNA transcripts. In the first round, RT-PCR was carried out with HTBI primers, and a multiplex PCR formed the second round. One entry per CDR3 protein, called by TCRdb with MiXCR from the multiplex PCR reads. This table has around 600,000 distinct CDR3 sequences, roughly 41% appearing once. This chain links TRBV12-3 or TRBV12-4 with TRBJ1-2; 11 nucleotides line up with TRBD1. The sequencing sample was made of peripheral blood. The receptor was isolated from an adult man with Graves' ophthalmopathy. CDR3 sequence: CASSGQGAGNTF. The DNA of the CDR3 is TGTGCCAGCAGTGGACAGGGGGCTGGAAACACCTTC.